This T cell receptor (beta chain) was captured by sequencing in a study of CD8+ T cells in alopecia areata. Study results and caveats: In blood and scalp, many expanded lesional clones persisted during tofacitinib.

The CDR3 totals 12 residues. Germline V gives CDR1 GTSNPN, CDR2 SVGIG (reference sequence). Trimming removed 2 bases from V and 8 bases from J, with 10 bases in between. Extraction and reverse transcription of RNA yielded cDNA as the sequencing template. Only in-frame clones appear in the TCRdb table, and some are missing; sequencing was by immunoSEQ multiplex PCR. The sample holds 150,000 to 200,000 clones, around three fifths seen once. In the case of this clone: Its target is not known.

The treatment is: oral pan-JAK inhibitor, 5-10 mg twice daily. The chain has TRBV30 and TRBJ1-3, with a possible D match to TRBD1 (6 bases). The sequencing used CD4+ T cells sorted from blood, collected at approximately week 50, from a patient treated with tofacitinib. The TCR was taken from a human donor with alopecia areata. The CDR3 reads CAWSQGRYTIYF. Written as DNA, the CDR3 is TGTGCCTGGAGTCAGGGGAGGTACACCATATATTTT.